The present entry profiles one T cell receptor beta chain with its context. Profiled with immunoSEQ multiplex PCR; TCRdb holds only in-frame clones, not every one. The sample has millions of clones, approximately 95% seen once. The data belong to a study of shared clonotypes between healthy human individuals. As for the study in general: Sampling drew on donors who were a couple of women and three men aged 18 to 49.

Unmatched junction bases numbered 7, after V lost 5 bases and J lost 4 bases. From germline, CDR1 is MNHNY and CDR2 SVGAGI (reference sequence). CDR3 length: 14 amino acids. This clonotype was obtained from a man aged 18 to 29 in good health. Some clones in this sample may be carry-over from other donors' samples. The specimen was naive CD4+ T cells from PBMCs. The subset here: CD45RA+ positively selected. The chain joins TRBV6-6 to TRBJ1-1; 7 nucleotides align to TRBD1. CDR3 sequence: CASSAGTVATEAFF. DNA for the CDR3: TGTGCCAGCAGTGCCGGGACAGTCGCCACTGAAGCTTTCTTT.